Listed here are 29 T cell receptor beta chains from one sample, sequenced in a study of Ad26.COV2.S vaccination and SARS-CoV-2 variants. Sequencing used immunoSEQ multiplex PCR; TCRdb keeps in-frame clones, though not all of them. Seen here are 380,000 or so clones, 83% observed once, and the top ten hold 7% to 9.5%. As for treatment: around 19 received Ad26.COV2.S at low or high dose, single or two shots; 5 received placebo; per-sample allocation not given. The samples date from day 63 after the first vaccine or placebo injection. This sample comprised peripheral blood, obtained in a trial of Ad26.COV2.S vaccine versus placebo. The receptors originated from a person aged 18-65 years who received the Ad26.COV2.S COVID-19 vaccine or a placebo.

V gene TRBV2 combines with J gene TRBJ2-3; TRBD2 might be the D (6 bases). There are 15 residues in the CDR3. The V gene lost 4 bases and the J gene lost 4 bases, with 15 bases spanning the gap. The germline V gene has CDR1 SNHLY and CDR2 FYNNEI. The CDR3 nucleotides read TGTGCCAGCAGTGTACTACTAGCTGGGGCAGATACGCAGTATTTT. Encoded protein: CASSVLLAGADTQYF.

V gene TRBV9 combines with J gene TRBJ2-2; maybe TRBD2 (6 bases). The CDR3 has 14 residues. V lost 3 bases and J lost 6, with 12 bases in between. CDR1 and CDR2 (germline): SGDLS, YYNGEE. CDR3 sequence: CASSALLAAGELFF. The CDR3 DNA sequence: TGTGCCAGCAGCGCCCTACTAGCCGCCGGGGAGCTGTTTTTT. The full variable domain, completed using reference TRBV9 and TRBJ2-2, is DSGVTQTPKHLITATGQRVTLRCSPRSGDLSVYWYQQSLDQGLQFLIQYYNGEERAKGNILERFSAQQFPDLHSELNLSSLELGDSALYFCASSALLAAGELFFGEGSRLTVL.

This clone was seen only a few times. The rearrangement joins TRBV4-1 to TRBJ1-2, with TRBD1 identical over 7 bases. Trimming removed 0 bases from V and 9 bases from J; junction bases left unmatched: 13. CDR1 is MGHRA, CDR2 YSYEKL, per germline. The CDR3 consists of 16 residues. The CDR3 sequence is CASSQESGVRGGSYTF. The DNA for the CDR3 is TGCGCCAGCAGCCAAGAATCCGGGGTTAGAGGGGGCAGCTACACCTTC.

A word on this clone: This same CDR3 is encoded by further DNA sequences in the sample. The chain combines TRBV5-6 with TRBJ1-3; 8 bases agree with TRBD1. V lost 2 bases, J lost 2 bases, and 0 bases stayed unmatched. Germline CDR1 reads SGHDT; CDR2 reads YYEEEE. CDR3 size: 14 residues. CDR3 loop: CASSFRGPGNTIYF. The CDR3 DNA reads TGTGCCAGCAGCTTCAGGGGGCCTGGAAACACCATATATTTT.

The count of this clone is one. V and J are TRBV5-1 and TRBJ2-5; 8 bases align to TRBD2. The CDR3 covers 15 residues. The germline V gene encodes CDR1 SGHRS and CDR2 YFSETQ. V lost 5 bases and J lost 8; bases outside the gene matches: 14. The CDR3 DNA follows: TGCGCCAGCAGATTCGGGGGGGGCGGCCCCGTCACCCAGTACTTC. Amino acid sequence: CASRFGGGGPVTQYF.

The V gene is TRBV19, the J gene TRBJ2-1; D is undetermined. Trimming removed 0 bases at V and 10 bases at J, with 10 bases between. The CDR3 consists of 13 residues. Germline loops: CDR1 LNHDA, CDR2 SQIVND (reference sequence). The CDR3: CASSIDRGKEQFF. The CDR3 nucleotides read TGTGCCAGTAGTATAGACCGAGGAAAGGAGCAGTTCTTC. Full variable domain (remainder filled in from reference TRBV19 and TRBJ2-1): DGGITQSPKYLFRKEGQNVTLSCEQNLNHDAMYWYRQDPGQGLRLIYYSQIVNDFQKGDIAEGYSVSREKKESFPLTVTSAQKNPTAFYLCASSIDRGKEQFFGPGTRLTVL.

The rearrangement uses TRBV4-1 and TRBJ2-1; 9 nucleotides align to TRBD2. Germline V CDR1 and CDR2: MGHRA, YSYEKL. Trimming took 3 bases from V and 0 from J; bases not matched to a gene: 3. The CDR3 loop spans 16 amino acids. For the CDR3, the DNA is TGCGCCAGCAGCCACAAACTAGCGGGCTCCTACAATGAGCAGTTCTTC. Residues: CASSHKLAGSYNEQFF.

The J gene is TRBJ1-5, the V gene TRBV28, with D tentatively TRBD1 (5 bases). Trimming left V 8 bases short and J 9 bases short, with 11 bases between. The germline gives CDR1 MDHEN, CDR2 SYDVKM. The length of the CDR3 is 11 residues. The CDR3 reads CASWGLGPQHF. The CDR3 DNA follows: TGTGCCAGCTGGGGGTTAGGGCCCCAGCATTTT. The full variable domain, completed using reference TRBV28 and TRBJ1-5, is DVKVTQSSRYLVKRTGEKVFLECVQDMDHENMFWYRQDPGLGLRLIYFSYDVKMKEKGDIPEGYSVSREKKERFSLILESASTNQTSMYLCASWGLGPQHFGDGTRLSIL.

The chain's CDR3 is CASSPQNTEAFF. DNA for the CDR3: TGTGCCAGCAGCCCCCAGAACACTGAAGCTTTCTTT. This chain uses TRBV5-4 with TRBJ1-1; D gene unclear. Trimming removed 4 bases from V and 1 base from J, with 5 bases in between. The CDR3 contains 12 residues. From germline, CDR1 is SGHNT and CDR2 YYREEE (reference sequence). Variable domain in full (rest from reference TRBV5-4 and TRBJ1-1): ETGVTQSPTHLIKTRGQQVTLRCSSQSGHNTVSWYQQALGQGPQFIFQYYREEENGRGNFPPRFSGLQFPNYSSELNVNALELDDSALYLCASSPQNTEAFFGQGTRLTVV.

This rearrangement joins TRBV4-2 to TRBJ1-2; the D gene is possibly TRBD1 (5 bases). The CDR3 covers 15 residues. Deletions cut 0 bases from V and 7 bases from J, with 15 bases between. CDR1 and CDR2 from the germline V gene are LGHNA and YNFKEQ. In nucleotides, the CDR3 is TGTGCCAGCAGCCAAGATAACAGACAGTTACTTGGCTACACCTTC. It specifies CASSQDNRQLLGYTF.

This rearrangement joins TRBV2 to TRBJ1-2; 8 bases are a match to TRBD1. Germline V gene data show CDR1 as SNHLY and CDR2 as FYNNEI. V shed 7 bases, J shed 0 bases, and the junction held 1 base outside the gene matches. The CDR3 spans 13 residues. The DNA of the CDR3 is TGTGCCAGCAAGGACAGGGCTAACTATGGCTACACCTTC. Translating it yields CASKDRANYGYTF.

V usage is TRBV18 and J usage is TRBJ2-3; 9 bases line up with TRBD2. J gave up 5 bases and V 2 bases, and 8 bases lay outside the gene matches. Germline V gene lookup returns CDR1 KGHSH and CDR2 LQKENI. The CDR3 consists of 16 residues. CDR3: CASSPVTPSGKDTQYF. CDR3 sequence (DNA): TGTGCCAGCTCACCAGTGACGCCTAGCGGGAAAGATACGCAGTATTTT.

The rearrangement uses TRBV30 and TRBJ2-1; D is perhaps TRBD2 (6 bases). V was trimmed by 0 bases and J by 3 bases, leaving 12 bases between them. Per germline, CDR1 GTSNPN and CDR2 SVGIG (reference sequence). The CDR3 has 15 residues. CDR3 loop: CAWSVLAGFYNEQFF. The CDR3 DNA sequence: TGTGCCTGGAGTGTACTGGCGGGGTTCTACAATGAGCAGTTCTTC.

The rearrangement uses TRBV28 and TRBJ1-1; D possibly corresponds to TRBD1 (6 bases). Per germline, CDR1 MDHEN and CDR2 SYDVKM. The CDR3 is made up of 13 amino acids. Trimming shortened V by 6 bases and J by 4 bases, and 12 bases separated the two germline ends. The CDR3 sequence: CASRGGGGTEAFF. In nucleotides, the CDR3 is TGTGCCAGCAGGGGGGGAGGGGGCACTGAAGCTTTCTTT.

The chain links TRBV29-1 to TRBJ2-1; tentatively, D is TRBD1 or TRBD2 (5 bases each). The CDR3 has 16 residues. V lost 0 bases and J lost 4, with 16 bases in between. CDR1 is SQVTM and CDR2 is ANQGSEA in the germline V gene. CDR3 nucleotide sequence: TGCAGCGTTGAAGATCAGGGACCCTGGCCGTACAATGAGCAGTTCTTC. Residues: CSVEDQGPWPYNEQFF.

The V call is TRBV15, the J call TRBJ2-7, with D tentatively TRBD1 or TRBD2 (5 bases each). Germline CDR1 and CDR2: LNHNV and YYDKDF (reference sequence). Trimming left V 0 bases short and J 9 bases short, with 12 bases between. This CDR3 is built from 13 residues. CDR3 sequence: CATSRDEVGRQYF. In DNA form, the CDR3 reads TGTGCCACCAGCAGAGATGAAGTGGGACGGCAGTACTTC. Looking up the rest from reference TRBV15 and TRBJ2-7 gives the full variable domain: DAMVIQNPRYQVTQFGKPVTLSCSQTLNHNVMYWYQQKSSQAPKLLFHYYDKDFNNEADTPDNFQSRRPNTSFCFLDIRSPGLGDTAMYLCATSRDEVGRQYFGPGTRLTVT.

The chain links TRBV9 to TRBJ2-3, with 7 positions matching TRBD2. V dropped 0 bases and J dropped 1; count of bases not matched to a gene: 2. The CDR3 spans 15 residues. The germline CDR1 and CDR2 sequences are SGDLS and YYNGEE. The chain's CDR3 is CASSVASGRTDTQYF. CDR3 in DNA: TGTGCCAGCAGCGTAGCTAGCGGCCGCACAGATACGCAGTATTTT.

CDR3 DNA: TGCGCCAGCAGCTTGGCCGGGGGACAGCCTTCTGGAAACACCATATATTTT. It codes for CASSLAGGQPSGNTIYF. The genes are TRBV5-1 and TRBJ1-3, with TRBD1 matching 7 bases. J lost 1 base, V lost 0 bases, and 7 bases had no gene match. The CDR3 loop spans 17 amino acids. Germline V gene lookup returns CDR1 SGHRS and CDR2 YFSETQ. Full variable domain (outside the CDR3, taken from reference TRBV5-1 and TRBJ1-3): KAGVTQTPRYLIKTRGQQVTLSCSPISGHRSVSWYQQTPGQGLQFLFEYFSETQRNKGNFPGRFSGRQFSNSRSEMNVSTLELGDSALYLCASSLAGGQPSGNTIYFGEGSWLTVV.

The chain employs TRBV19 and TRBJ1-1; no definite D call. The CDR3 extends over 13 amino acids. The germline V and J ends were trimmed by 7 bases and 1 base, with 10 bases remaining between them. The germline CDR1 and CDR2 sequences are LNHDA and SQIVND (reference sequence). This chain's CDR3 is CASTTGSNTEAFF. The CDR3 region has the DNA TGTGCCAGTACAACGGGCTCGAACACTGAAGCTTTCTTT.

This sequence joins TRBV29-1 and TRBJ1-1; 8 bases agree with TRBD1. J lost 3 bases, V lost 6 bases, and 12 bases had no gene match. CDR1 and CDR2 (germline): SQVTM, ANQGSEA. This CDR3 region has 15 residues. The CDR3 is CSVVDRGGVHTEAFF. DNA for the CDR3: TGCAGCGTCGTAGACAGGGGAGGAGTGCACACTGAAGCTTTCTTT.

This clone was observed a single time. The rearrangement uses TRBV24-1 and TRBJ2-2; the match to TRBD1 covers 9 bases. Germline V gene data show CDR1 as KGHDR and CDR2 as SFDVKD. Losses at the gene ends were 3 bases for V and 2 bases for J; bases not matched to a gene: 3. The length of the CDR3 is 16 residues. The DNA of the CDR3 is TGTGCCACCAGTGATCCGGGACAGGGAAACACCGGGGAGCTGTTTTTT. The encoded protein is CATSDPGQGNTGELFF.

The chain uses TRBV2 and TRBJ1-1; D is undetermined. Trimming shortened V by 5 bases and J by 7 bases, and 8 bases separated the two germline ends. Per the germline V gene, CDR1 is SNHLY and CDR2 is FYNNEI. The CDR3 runs to 11 residues. This chain's CDR3 is CASSLTGEAFF. The CDR3 DNA sequence: TGTGCCAGCAGTCTGACGGGTGAAGCTTTCTTT.

This clone was seen only a few times. The chain carries TRBV7-3 and TRBJ2-7, with 7 bases that match TRBD2. The CDR3 is made up of 14 amino acids. Per the germline V gene, CDR1 is SGHTA and CDR2 is FQGTGA. Losses at the gene ends were 2 bases for V and 5 bases for J; bases not matched to a gene: 6. The CDR3 here is CASSLEGGRHEQYF. In nucleotides, the CDR3 is TGTGCCAGCAGCTTAGAGGGAGGGCGACACGAGCAGTACTTC.

This clone came up once. This sequence joins TRBV7-6 and TRBJ1-1; D may be TRBD1 (5 bases). The germline V gene has CDR1 SGHVS and CDR2 FNYEAQ. Trimming took off 1 base at V and 3 bases at J, with 12 bases between the two ends. The CDR3 totals 15 residues. CDR3: CASSLVSGAHTEAFF. CDR3 nucleotides: TGTGCCAGCAGCTTAGTGTCTGGGGCCCACACTGAAGCTTTCTTT. The variable domain in full, with the rest retrieved from reference TRBV7-6 and TRBJ1-1, is GAGVSQSPRYKVTKRGQDVALRCDPISGHVSLYWYRQALGQGPEFLTYFNYEAQQDKSGLPNDRFSAERPEGSISTLTIQRTEQRDSAMYRCASSLVSGAHTEAFFGQGTRLTVV.

The genes are TRBV27 and TRBJ2-5; D is uncertain. The CDR3 is 15 residues long. V was trimmed by 2 bases and J by 5 bases, leaving 15 bases between them. Germline CDR1 and CDR2: MNHEY and SMNVEV (reference sequence). The CDR3 coding sequence is TGTGCCAGCAGTTTAAAAGGTCTAGGAAGGGAGACCCAGTACTTC. This encodes CASSLKGLGRETQYF.

The chain uses TRBV5-4 and TRBJ2-5; the match to TRBD1 covers 8 bases. Germline CDR1 SGHNT, CDR2 YYREEE (reference sequence). This CDR3 spans 16 amino acids. V was pared by 0 bases and J by 9 bases, with 13 bases of the junction left unmatched. This CDR3 reads CASSLGDRGMARAQYF. The CDR3 DNA is TGTGCCAGCAGCTTGGGTGACAGGGGAATGGCACGGGCCCAGTACTTC.

This chain connects TRBV9 to TRBJ1-1; D gene uncertain. The CDR3 has 11 residues. CDR1 is SGDLS, CDR2 YYNGEE, per germline. V lost 8 bases, J lost 4 bases, and 9 bases lay in between. This CDR3 reads CASGSSTEAFF. The CDR3 DNA follows: TGTGCCAGTGGAAGTAGCACTGAAGCTTTCTTT.

Remarks on this clone: The sample carries other DNA sequences with the same CDR3. The rearrangement uses TRBV4-1 and TRBJ1-1; D gene ambiguous. Trimming pared 0 bases from V and 0 bases from J, leaving 8 bases between. This CDR3 is built from 15 residues. Per germline, CDR1 MGHRA and CDR2 YSYEKL. DNA for the CDR3: TGCGCCAGCAGCCAAGACAGACTCATGAACACTGAAGCTTTCTTT. It codes for CASSQDRLMNTEAFF.

The V gene is TRBV9, the J gene TRBJ2-2; D remains ambiguous. The germline V gene encodes CDR1 SGDLS and CDR2 YYNGEE. V lost 4 bases, J lost 0 bases, and 7 bases lay in between. The CDR3 length is 14 residues. This CDR3 reads CASSRTPNTGELFF. The CDR3 DNA sequence: TGTGCCAGCAGCCGCACCCCGAACACCGGGGAGCTGTTTTTT.